These T cell receptor beta chains were read from a single sample in a study of ipilimumab plus nivolumab after autologous stem cell transplantation. Clones were read by immunoSEQ multiplex PCR, and TCRdb kept only the in-frame ones, dropping some. This sample has about 84,000 clones, with over 80% found just once. Sequences were derived from PBMCs, sampled in a trial of ipilimumab plus nivolumab as post-transplant consolidation. Receptor source: a male donor with diffuse large B-cell lymphoma. Both conserved end residues are part of each CDR3. D genes are given only for firm matches. Rows give clone size only sometimes, using once, few, many, or a class for an expanded clone.

CDR3aa: CASSFLPRYTEAFF; CDR3nt: TGTGCCAGCAGCTTTTTACCGAGGTACACTGAAGCTTTCTTT; d_gene: NA; j_gene: TRBJ1-1; abundance: NA; v_gene: TRBV5-5
CDR3aa: CASRDLRSPHEQYF; CDR3nt: TGTGCCAGCAGGGACCTACGATCCCCCCACGAGCAGTACTTC; d_gene: NA; j_gene: TRBJ2-7; abundance: NA; v_gene: TRBV27
CDR3aa: CASSFPNSPLHF; CDR3nt: TGTGCCAGTAGTTTTCCGAATTCACCCCTCCACTTT; d_gene: NA; j_gene: TRBJ1-6; abundance: NA; v_gene: TRBV19
CDR3aa: CASSSGQGGQPQHF; CDR3nt: TGTGCCAGCAGCTCGGGACAGGGAGGACAGCCCCAGCATTTT; d_gene: TRBD1; j_gene: TRBJ1-5; abundance: NA; v_gene: TRBV7-9
CDR3aa: CASSPRDRRNSPLHF; CDR3nt: TGTGCCAGCAGCCCCCGGGACAGACGTAATTCACCCCTCCACTTT; d_gene: TRBD1; j_gene: TRBJ1-6; abundance: NA; v_gene: TRBV7-8
CDR3aa: CASSSSGAGVNQPQHF; CDR3nt: TGTGCCAGCAGTTCGTCAGGGGCCGGGGTCAATCAGCCCCAGCATTTT; d_gene: NA; j_gene: TRBJ1-5; abundance: NA; v_gene: TRBV2
CDR3aa: CASSLTTSGANVLTF; CDR3nt: TGTGCCAGCAGTCTTACGACCTCTGGGGCCAACGTCCTGACTTTC; d_gene: NA; j_gene: TRBJ2-6; abundance: NA; v_gene: TRBV6-5
CDR3aa: CASSYPDRPETQYF; CDR3nt: TGTGCCAGCAGTTACCCGGACAGGCCAGAGACCCAGTACTTC; d_gene: TRBD1; j_gene: TRBJ2-5; abundance: NA; v_gene: TRBV6-5
CDR3aa: CASKAGGYSTDTQYF; CDR3nt: TGCGCCAGCAAGGCGGGGGGCTATAGCACAGATACGCAGTATTTT; d_gene: TRBD2; j_gene: TRBJ2-3; abundance: NA; v_gene: TRBV5-1
CDR3aa: CASTRDTQTYNEQFF; CDR3nt: TGCGCCAGCACCCGGGACACCCAAACCTACAATGAGCAGTTCTTC; d_gene: NA; j_gene: TRBJ2-1; abundance: NA; v_gene: TRBV5-1
CDR3aa: CASSPDRVDTGELFF; CDR3nt: TGTGCCAGCAGCCCGGACAGGGTCGACACCGGGGAGCTGTTTTTT; d_gene: TRBD1; j_gene: TRBJ2-2; abundance: NA; v_gene: TRBV7-3
CDR3aa: CASSPGDSLAGVSDTQYF; CDR3nt: TGTGCCAGCAGCCCAGGAGATTCCCTAGCGGGGGTCTCAGATACGCAGTATTTT; d_gene: TRBD2; j_gene: TRBJ2-3; abundance: once; v_gene: TRBV9
CDR3aa: CAWSAIRGGGTQYF; CDR3nt: TGTGCCTGGAGTGCTATTCGAGGAGGAGGGACCCAGTACTTC; d_gene: NA; j_gene: TRBJ2-5; abundance: once; v_gene: TRBV30
CDR3aa: CASSANPNTEAFF; CDR3nt: TGTGCCAGCAGCGCCAACCCTAACACTGAAGCTTTCTTT; d_gene: NA; j_gene: TRBJ1-1; abundance: NA; v_gene: TRBV9
CDR3aa: CASSLATSYDTQYF; CDR3nt: TGTGCCAGCAGCTTAGCGACTTCCTACGATACGCAGTATTTT; d_gene: NA; j_gene: TRBJ2-3; abundance: NA; v_gene: TRBV11-2
CDR3aa: CASSPSTNQPQHF; CDR3nt: TGTGCCAGCAGCCCCTCAACGAATCAGCCCCAGCATTTT; d_gene: NA; j_gene: TRBJ1-5; abundance: few; v_gene: TRBV4-2